This TCR beta chain was identified during a study of shared clonotypes between healthy human individuals. A note on this clone: The antigen is not known.

Free of recent acute infections or vaccinations, the donors were healthy HIV-negative adults. Using immunoSEQ multiplex PCR, the repertoire was profiled, and TCRdb retains in-frame clones only, with some absent. The table records around 1.4 million clones, about 98.5% of them present only once. Per germline, CDR1 SGHKS and CDR2 YYEKEE (reference sequence). There are 16 residues in the CDR3. V shed 4 bases, J shed 4 bases, and the junction held 5 bases outside the gene matches. General study results and limits: Collection of samples was limited to blood; tissue repertoires likely differ. Compared with memory subsets, naive subsets generally had larger estimated richness.

Sequenced input: naive CD4+ T cells sorted from blood. Subset in this sample: CD45RA+ positively selected. The TCR sequence derives from a man aged 30-40 years in good health. The rearrangement joins TRBV5-5 to TRBJ2-1, with 13 bases identical to TRBD2. CDR3: CASSQRLAGGYNEQFF. CDR3 DNA sequence: TGTGCCAGCAGCCAAAGACTAGCGGGAGGATACAATGAGCAGTTCTTC.